This note documents a single T cell receptor (beta chain) sequence. J gave up 8 bases and V 0 bases, and 13 bases lay outside the gene matches. The CDR3 has 16 residues. The germline V gene encodes CDR1 GTSNPN and CDR2 SVGIG (reference sequence). The sample originates from a study of blood T cell repertoires in COVID-19. Whole-study context: Samples representing acute and convalescent COVID-19 were sourced from the United States, Italy and Spain. PBMCs, B-cell-depleted T cells, or T cells provided the cDNA or gDNA that made up the material.

Per the authors' pipeline: For nucleated cells, counts were estimated from reference gene primer amplification. TCRdb's copy holds only in-frame clones and misses some; the assay was immunoSEQ multiplex PCR. The DNA gave D and trimming, while V, J and clone size come from that table. The sample gives under 300,000 clones, approximately 83% of which show up once; approximately 9.6% is in the top ten. This receptor was identified in a woman over 75 with acute or convalescent COVID-19. The chain combines TRBV30 with TRBJ1-2; 9 bases agree with TRBD1. Sequencing used peripheral blood. As DNA, the CDR3 is TGTGCCTGGAGTGTAGGGATAGGACAGGGGATAGGAGGCTACACCTTC. Its protein is CAWSVGIGQGIGGYTF.